The source of this TCR beta chain is a study of T cells after somatic rescue of genetic block. This clone was observed a few times. Measured with immunoSEQ multiplex PCR; TCRdb has only the in-frame clones, and not every one. This sample has about 14,000 clones; over 65% occur once, and the top ten carry 20% to 25%. The CDR3 length is 13 residues. Trimming left V 7 bases short and J 0 bases short, with 12 bases between. Germline loops: CDR1 SQVTM, CDR2 ANQGSEA. The material sequenced was peripheral blood mononuclear cells (PBMCs). The chain joins TRBV29-1 to TRBJ1-1, with D maybe TRBD1 (5 bases). The clonotype originates from a boy aged 5-17 years. CDR3 sequence (DNA): TGCAGCGGGGGGGGACGGTTGAACACTGAAGCTTTCTTT. This gives the protein CSGGGRLNTEAFF. Looking up the rest from reference TRBV29-1 and TRBJ1-1 gives the full variable domain: SAVISQKPSRDICQRGTSLTIQCQVDSQVTMMFWYRQQPGQSLTLIATANQGSEATYESGFVIDKFPISRPNLTFSTLTVSNMSPEDSSIYLCSGGGRLNTEAFFGQGTRLTVV.